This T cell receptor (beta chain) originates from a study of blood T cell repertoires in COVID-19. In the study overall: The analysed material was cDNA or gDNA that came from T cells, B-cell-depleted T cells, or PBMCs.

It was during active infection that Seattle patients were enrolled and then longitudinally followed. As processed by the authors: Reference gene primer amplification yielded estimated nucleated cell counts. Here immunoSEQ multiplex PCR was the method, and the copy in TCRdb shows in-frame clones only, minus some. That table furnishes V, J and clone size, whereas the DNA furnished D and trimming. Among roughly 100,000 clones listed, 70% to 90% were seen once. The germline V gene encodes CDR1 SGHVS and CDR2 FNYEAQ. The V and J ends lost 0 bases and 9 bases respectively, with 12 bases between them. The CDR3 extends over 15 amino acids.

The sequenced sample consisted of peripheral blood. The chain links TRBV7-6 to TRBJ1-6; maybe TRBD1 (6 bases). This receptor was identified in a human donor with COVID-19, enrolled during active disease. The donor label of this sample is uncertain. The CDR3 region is CASSLASSRGSPLHF. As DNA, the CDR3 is TGTGCCAGCAGCTTAGCTTCTAGCAGGGGTTCACCCCTCCACTTT.